This is a list of T cell receptor beta chains from one sample in a study of graft-versus-host responses after intestinal transplantation. The repertoire was sequenced with immunoSEQ multiplex PCR; TCRdb's copy has only in-frame clones and lacks some. The sample shows around 17,000 clones, around 82% of them seen only once. The sequencing used ileum tissue, collected 17 days after transplant. The receptors derive from a human patient who received an intestinal transplant, so some T cells may come from the graft donor. Each CDR3 is given with its conserved first and last residue. The order of the fields is D gene, J gene, clone size, V gene, CDR3 protein, CDR3 DNA. A D gene is named only where the DNA matches it firmly. Clone size is not always given. Where it is, it says once, few, many or a class for expanded clones.

>TRBD1|TRBJ1-1|NA|TRBV7-9
CASRQQGAYTEAFF
TGTGCCAGCAGGCAACAGGGGGCGTACACTGAAGCTTTCTTT
>NA|TRBJ2-7|few|TRBV6-5
CASSYEASYEQYF
TGTGCCAGCAGTTACGAGGCATCCTACGAGCAGTACTTC
>NA|TRBJ1-5|NA|TRBV28
CASSNNWDSNQPQHF
TGTGCCAGCAGCAATAACTGGGATAGCAATCAGCCCCAGCATTTT
>NA|TRBJ2-7|NA|TRBV18
CASSPTATYEQYF
TGTGCCAGCTCACCGACAGCCACCTACGAGCAGTACTTC
>NA|TRBJ2-7|NA|TRBV6-5
CASSYNGGPYEQYF
TGTGCCAGCAGTTATAATGGCGGTCCCTACGAGCAGTACTTC
>TRBD1|TRBJ1-2|NA|TRBV19
CASSILPGQVLYGYTF
TGTGCCAGTAGTATTCTGCCGGGACAGGTCCTCTATGGCTACACCTTC
>NA|TRBJ2-2|NA|TRBV6-4
CASSGVGGGELFF
TGTGCCAGCAGTGGTGTGGGGGGCGGGGAGCTGTTTTTT
>NA|TRBJ2-7|few|TRBV5-1
CASSLYRDTYEQYF
TGCGCCAGCAGCTTATATAGGGACACCTACGAGCAGTACTTC
>TRBD1|TRBJ2-6|NA|TRBV4-2
CASSQGAGTASSGANVLTF
TGTGCCAGCAGCCAAGGAGCCGGGACAGCGAGCTCTGGGGCCAACGTCCTGACTTTC
>NA|TRBJ1-1|NA|TRBV29-1
CSGQGSMSNTEAFF
TGCAGCGGACAAGGGTCGATGTCGAACACTGAAGCTTTCTTT
>NA|TRBJ2-3|NA|TRBV6-4
CASSVGDERDTQYF
TGTGCCAGCAGTGTTGGGGACGAAAGGGATACGCAGTATTTT
>TRBD2|TRBJ2-1|NA|TRBV28
CASSKSTTRRVAGGDNEQFF
TGTGCCAGCAGCAAATCAACGACCCGCCGGGTAGCGGGAGGGGACAATGAGCAGTTCTTC
>NA|TRBJ1-2|NA|TRBV4-2
CASSPRTINYGYTF
TGTGCCAGCAGCCCTCGGACGATTAACTATGGCTACACCTTC
>TRBD2|TRBJ2-1|NA|TRBV5-1
CASSLDLTSGRGDEQFF
TGCGCCAGCAGCTTGGATCTGACTAGCGGGAGGGGCGATGAGCAGTTCTTC
>TRBD1|TRBJ2-3|NA|TRBV6-6
CASSTFPGGIGDTQYF
TGTGCCAGCAGTACCTTTCCAGGGGGCATTGGAGATACGCAGTATTTT
>NA|TRBJ1-1|few|TRBV29-1
CSGGGMNTEAFF
TGCAGCGGGGGAGGGATGAACACTGAAGCTTTCTTT
>NA|TRBJ2-3|NA|TRBV4-3
CASSQDGTGARTDTQYF
TGCGCCAGCAGCCAAGATGGGACGGGGGCTCGCACAGATACGCAGTATTTT
>NA|TRBJ2-7|NA|TRBV7-3
CASSLTEVTGNYEQYF
TGTGCCAGCAGCTTAACGGAGGTAACGGGAAACTACGAGCAGTACTTC
>NA|TRBJ2-3|NA|TRBV6-6
CASRPSEGLHTQYF
TGTGCCAGCAGACCCTCGGAAGGGTTACATACGCAGTATTTT
>NA|TRBJ2-3|NA|TRBV27
CASSLQVQGDTQYF
TGTGCCAGCAGTTTACAGGTCCAGGGGGATACGCAGTATTTT
>NA|TRBJ2-3|few|TRBV6-5
CASSIQDSTDTQYF
TGTGCCAGCAGTATTCAGGATAGCACAGATACGCAGTATTTT
>NA|TRBJ2-7|NA|TRBV5-4
CASSLAPSYEQYF
TGTGCCAGCAGCTTGGCCCCTAGCTACGAGCAGTACTTC
>NA|TRBJ1-2|NA|TRBV19
CASSIDGGTYYGYTF
TGTGCCAGTAGTATAGATGGGGGAACGTACTATGGCTACACCTTC
>TRBD2|TRBJ2-7|NA|TRBV13
CASSLVSSGKYEQYF
TGTGCCAGCAGCTTGGTCTCTAGCGGGAAGTACGAGCAGTACTTC
>TRBD1|TRBJ2-6|NA|TRBV2
CASRAGQGGSGANVLTF
TGTGCCAGCAGGGCCGGACAGGGTGGATCGGGGGCCAACGTCCTGACTTTC
>TRBD2|TRBJ2-3|NA|TRBV10-2
CASSSTSGLGTDTQYF
TGCGCCAGCAGCTCGACTAGCGGGTTAGGGACAGATACGCAGTATTTT
>NA|TRBJ2-2|NA|TRBV29-1
CSVLGNTGELFF
TGCAGCGTTCTGGGAAACACCGGGGAGCTGTTTTTT
>TRBD2|TRBJ2-3|NA|TRBV9
CASSAGTSGVTQYF
TGTGCCAGCAGCGCCGGGACTAGCGGGGTCACGCAGTATTTT
>NA|TRBJ2-5|NA|TRBV4-3
CASSQIAAGAWLETQYF
TGCGCCAGCAGCCAAATAGCCGCAGGGGCATGGTTAGAGACCCAGTACTTC
>TRBD1|TRBJ2-1|NA|TRBV18
CASSPPDNRGPLYNEQFF
TGTGCCAGCTCACCACCCGATAACAGGGGACCCTTGTACAATGAGCAGTTCTTC
>TRBD2|TRBJ2-5|NA|TRBV29-1
CSVEDSPGLASETQYF
TGCAGCGTTGAAGATTCCCCGGGACTAGCCTCAGAGACCCAGTACTTC
>NA|TRBJ2-7|NA|TRBV11-2
CASSLGAGLAYEQYF
TGTGCCAGCAGCTTAGGGGCAGGGTTAGCCTACGAGCAGTACTTC
>NA|TRBJ2-6|few|TRBV30
CAWSSPGSGANVLTF
TGTGCCTGGAGTTCCCCAGGGTCTGGGGCCAACGTCCTGACTTTC
>NA|TRBJ2-7|NA|TRBV5-1
CASSLMAGASYEQYF
TGCGCCAGCAGCTTAATGGCAGGGGCCTCCTACGAGCAGTACTTC
>TRBD2|TRBJ2-7|NA|TRBV5-1
CASSPPTSGRDEQYF
TGCGCCAGCAGCCCTCCGACTAGCGGGAGGGACGAGCAGTACTTC
>NA|TRBJ1-2|NA|TRBV6-1
CASTRDSYGYTF
TGTGCCAGCACTCGCGACAGTTATGGCTACACCTTC